This record concerns one T cell receptor beta chain sequence. Its antigen is unknown. This sample is drawn from a study of T cell responses to AZD1222 COVID-19 vaccine. Regarding the study as a whole: Recipients of AZD1222 seropositive at baseline numbered only five or six.

Profiled with immunoSEQ multiplex PCR; TCRdb holds only in-frame clones, not every one. Seen here are 200,000 or so clones, 90% to 95% observed once, and the top ten hold 7.5% to 10%. Trimming stripped 0 bases from V and 8 bases from J, with 19 bases between. Germline V lookup: CDR1 LGHNA, CDR2 YNFKEQ. The CDR3 is 16 residues long. This sequence joins TRBV4-2 and TRBJ1-2; weak D call: TRBD1 (5 bases). The material was peripheral blood, obtained on day 0 of AZD1222 vaccination. The source of this sequence is an adult in good health. The CDR3 loop reads CASSQDKFGGAGGYTF. In DNA form, the CDR3 reads TGTGCCAGCAGCCAAGATAAATTTGGAGGGGCTGGCGGCTACACCTTC.